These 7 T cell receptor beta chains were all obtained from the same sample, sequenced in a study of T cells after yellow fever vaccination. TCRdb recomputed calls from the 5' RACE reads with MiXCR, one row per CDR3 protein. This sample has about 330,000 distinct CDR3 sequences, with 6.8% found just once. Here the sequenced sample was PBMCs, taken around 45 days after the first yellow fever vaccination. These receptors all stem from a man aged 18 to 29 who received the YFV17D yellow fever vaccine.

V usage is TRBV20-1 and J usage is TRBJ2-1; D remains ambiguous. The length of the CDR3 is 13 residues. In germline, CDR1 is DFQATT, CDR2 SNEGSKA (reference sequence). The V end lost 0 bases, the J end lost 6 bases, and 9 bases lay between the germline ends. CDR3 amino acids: CSAREADTNEQFF. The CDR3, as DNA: TGCAGTGCTAGAGAGGCAGACACCAATGAGCAGTTCTTC.

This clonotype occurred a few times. CDR3 loop: CASSLEGPAYEQYV. CDR3 in DNA: TGCGCCAGCAGCTTGGAGGGGCCAGCCTACGAGCAGTACGTC. The rearrangement joins TRBV5-1 to TRBJ2-7, with D perhaps matching TRBD1 (5 bases). Trimming shortened V by 0 bases and J by 2 bases, and 9 bases separated the two germline ends. CDR3 length: 14 amino acids. CDR1 is SGHRS and CDR2 is YFSETQ in the germline V gene.

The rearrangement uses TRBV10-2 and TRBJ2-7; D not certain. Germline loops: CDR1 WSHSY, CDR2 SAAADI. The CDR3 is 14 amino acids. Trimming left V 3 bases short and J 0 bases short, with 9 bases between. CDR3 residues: CASSETLGSYEQYF. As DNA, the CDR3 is TGCGCCAGCAGTGAAACTCTGGGCTCCTACGAGCAGTACTTC.

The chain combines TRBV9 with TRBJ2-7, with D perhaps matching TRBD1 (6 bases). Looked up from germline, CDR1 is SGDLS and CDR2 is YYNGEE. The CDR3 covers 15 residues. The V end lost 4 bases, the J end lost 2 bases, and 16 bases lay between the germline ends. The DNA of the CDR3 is TGTGCCAGCAGCACAAGGACAGATAGAACCTACGAGCAGTACTTC. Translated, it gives CASSTRTDRTYEQYF.

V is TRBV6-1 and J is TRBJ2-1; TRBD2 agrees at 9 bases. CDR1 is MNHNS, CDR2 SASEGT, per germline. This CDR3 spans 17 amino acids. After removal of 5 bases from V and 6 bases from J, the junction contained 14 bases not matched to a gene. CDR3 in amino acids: CASSPSGRGGQGNEQFF. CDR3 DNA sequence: TGTGCCAGCAGTCCCTCCGGGCGGGGGGGCCAGGGCAATGAGCAGTTCTTC.

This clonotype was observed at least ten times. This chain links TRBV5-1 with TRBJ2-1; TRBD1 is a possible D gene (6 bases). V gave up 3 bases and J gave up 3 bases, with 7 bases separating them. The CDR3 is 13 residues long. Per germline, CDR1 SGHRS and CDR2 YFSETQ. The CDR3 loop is CASSSQGYNEQFF. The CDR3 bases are TGCGCCAGCAGCTCACAGGGCTACAATGAGCAGTTCTTC.

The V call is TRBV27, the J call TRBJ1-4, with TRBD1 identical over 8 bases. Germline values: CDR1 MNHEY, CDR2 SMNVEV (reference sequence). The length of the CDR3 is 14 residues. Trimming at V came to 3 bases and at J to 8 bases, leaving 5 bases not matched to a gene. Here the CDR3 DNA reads TGTGCCAGCAGTTTCGGACAGGGTTTCGAAAAACTGTTTTTT. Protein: CASSFGQGFEKLFF.